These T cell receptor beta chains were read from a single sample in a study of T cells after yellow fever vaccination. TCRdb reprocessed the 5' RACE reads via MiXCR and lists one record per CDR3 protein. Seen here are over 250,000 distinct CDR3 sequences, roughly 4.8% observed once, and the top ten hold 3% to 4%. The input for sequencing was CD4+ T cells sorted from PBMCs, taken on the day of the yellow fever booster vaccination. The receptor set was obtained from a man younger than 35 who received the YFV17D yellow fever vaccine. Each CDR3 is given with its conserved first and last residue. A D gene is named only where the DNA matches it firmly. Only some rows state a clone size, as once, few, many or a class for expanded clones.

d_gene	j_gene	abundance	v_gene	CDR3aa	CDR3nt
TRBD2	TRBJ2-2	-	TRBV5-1	CASSPGTRKAGELFF	TGCGCCAGCAGCCCCGGGACTAGGAAGGCCGGGGAGCTGTTTTTT
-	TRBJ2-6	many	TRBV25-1	CASSDNSGANVLTF	TGTGCCAGCAGTGACAACTCTGGGGCCAACGTCCTGACTTTC
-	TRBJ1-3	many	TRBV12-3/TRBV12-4	CASSPTPGNTIYF	TGTGCCAGCAGTCCCACCCCTGGAAACACCATATATTTT
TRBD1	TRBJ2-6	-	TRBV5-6	CASSLTRDRAGANVLTF	TGTGCCAGCAGCTTAACCCGGGACAGGGCTGGGGCCAACGTCCTGACTTTC
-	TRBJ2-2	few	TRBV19	CASSRISTGGTGELFF	TGTGCCAGTAGTAGAATCAGTACAGGCGGGACCGGGGAGCTGTTTTTT
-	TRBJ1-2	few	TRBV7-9	CASSPTTTTSNYGYTF	TGTGCCAGCAGCCCTACGACCACAACCTCTAACTATGGCTACACCTTC
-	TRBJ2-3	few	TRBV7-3	CASRRTPTDTQYF	TGTGCCAGCAGGAGGACACCCACAGATACGCAGTATTTT
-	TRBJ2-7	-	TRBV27	CASIGSQRYEQYF	TGTGCCAGCATTGGCTCACAGCGTTACGAGCAGTACTTC
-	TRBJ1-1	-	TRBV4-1	CASSQGWSLGSTEAFF	TGCGCCAGCAGCCAAGGTTGGTCCCTGGGTTCCACTGAAGCTTTCTTT
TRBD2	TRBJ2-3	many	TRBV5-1	CASSFSYAGGNTDTQYF	TGCGCCAGCAGCTTCTCCTATGCGGGGGGAAATACAGATACGCAGTATTTT
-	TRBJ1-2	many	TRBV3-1	CASSQGLGYTF	TGTGCCAGCAGCCAGGGCTTAGGCTACACCTTC
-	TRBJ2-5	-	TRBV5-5	CASMRFLGGVETQYF	TGTGCCAGCATGAGGTTCCTAGGGGGGGTAGAGACCCAGTACTTC
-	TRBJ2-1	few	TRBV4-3	CASSQERTGGPVYNEQFF	TGCGCCAGCAGCCAAGAACGGACCGGGGGACCCGTTTACAATGAGCAGTTCTTC
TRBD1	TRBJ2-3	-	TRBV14	CASSQEWTGKGTQYF	TGTGCCAGCAGCCAAGAGTGGACAGGGAAAGGTACGCAGTATTTT
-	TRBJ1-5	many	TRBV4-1	CASSQSTGPSNQPQHF	TGCGCCAGCAGCCAATCAACAGGTCCGAGCAATCAGCCCCAGCATTTT
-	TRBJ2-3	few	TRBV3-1	CASSPGQFWDTQYF	TGTGCCAGCAGCCCTGGACAGTTTTGGGATACGCAGTATTTT
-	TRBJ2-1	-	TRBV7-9	CASIQGGASVSYGDEQFF	TGTGCCAGCATCCAAGGGGGGGCGTCCGTCTCGTATGGCGATGAGCAGTTCTTC
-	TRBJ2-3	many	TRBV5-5	CASGLRQLTDTQYF	TGTGCCAGCGGGCTGAGACAGCTCACAGATACGCAGTATTTT
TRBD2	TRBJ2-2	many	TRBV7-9	CASSFASGGLNTGELFF	TGTGCCAGCAGCTTTGCTAGCGGGGGCCTGAACACCGGGGAGCTGTTTTTT
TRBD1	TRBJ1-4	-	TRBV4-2	CASSHAKRGLMDSTNEKLFF	TGTGCCAGCAGCCACGCGAAGAGGGGGCTAATGGATTCGACTAATGAAAAACTGTTTTTT
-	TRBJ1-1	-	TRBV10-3	CAISDEQRGSEAFF	TGTGCCATCAGTGATGAACAGAGGGGATCGGAAGCTTTCTTT
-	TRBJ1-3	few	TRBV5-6	CASSTDSNWNTIYF	TGTGCCAGCAGCACGGACAGTAATTGGAACACCATATATTTT
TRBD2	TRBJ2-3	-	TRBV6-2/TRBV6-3	CASMIGGIGDTQYF	TGTGCCAGCATGATCGGGGGGATCGGTGATACGCAGTATTTT
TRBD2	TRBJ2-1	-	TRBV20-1	CSVIAGAENEQFF	TGCAGTGTAATAGCGGGGGCGGAGAATGAGCAGTTCTTC
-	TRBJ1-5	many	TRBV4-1	CASSQVVTSGKISNQPQHF	TGCGCCAGCAGCCAAGTGGTCACGTCGGGGAAAATTAGCAATCAGCCCCAGCATTTT
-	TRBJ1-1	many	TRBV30	CAWSGPPNRIGAFF	TGTGCCTGGAGTGGTCCTCCTAACAGGATTGGAGCTTTCTTT
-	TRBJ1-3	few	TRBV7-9	CASSFRGHLSGNTIYF	TGTGCCAGCAGCTTCCGCGGACATCTCTCTGGAAACACCATATATTTT
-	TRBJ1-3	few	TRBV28	CASIKGGQFSGNTIYF	TGTGCCAGCATCAAGGGGGGCCAGTTCTCTGGAAACACCATATATTTT
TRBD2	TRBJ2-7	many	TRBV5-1	CASSLVGLVAEQYF	TGCGCCAGCAGCTTGGTGGGACTAGTGGCCGAGCAGTACTTC
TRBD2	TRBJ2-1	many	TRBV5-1	CASSWGLGGDEQFF	TGCGCCAGCAGCTGGGGACTAGGCGGCGATGAGCAGTTCTTC
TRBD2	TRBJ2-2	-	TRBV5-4	CASSPPSRGRNTGELFF	TGTGCCAGCAGCCCCCCAAGTCGCGGGAGGAACACCGGGGAGCTGTTTTTT
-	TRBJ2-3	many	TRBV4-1	CASSQAGPSTDTQYF	TGCGCCAGCAGCCAAGCGGGACCTAGCACAGATACGCAGTATTTT
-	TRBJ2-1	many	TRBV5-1	CASSTTGTWVTNEQFF	TGCGCCAGCAGCACCACCGGGACGTGGGTCACGAATGAGCAGTTCTTC